This T cell receptor beta chain appears in the sequencing data of a study of blood T cell repertoires in COVID-19. Study in general: Some COVID-19 samples were acute and others convalescent; all came from the United States, Italy and Spain.

This table comes from immunoSEQ multiplex PCR, and its TCRdb copy is limited to in-frame clones, with some not included. The sample yields about 400,000 clones, around nine tenths seen once. The specimen was peripheral blood. The source is a woman aged 25 to 39 with acute or convalescent COVID-19.

The chain's CDR3 is CASGKHWALPPYEQYF. Written as DNA, the CDR3 is TGTGCCAGCGGCAAACACTGGGCGTTACCACCCTACGAGCAGTACTTC. The chain has TRBV28 and TRBJ2-7; D remains unclear. Trimming pared 8 bases from V and 2 bases from J, leaving 22 bases between. The germline V gene encodes CDR1 MDHEN and CDR2 SYDVKM. This CDR3 has 16 residues.